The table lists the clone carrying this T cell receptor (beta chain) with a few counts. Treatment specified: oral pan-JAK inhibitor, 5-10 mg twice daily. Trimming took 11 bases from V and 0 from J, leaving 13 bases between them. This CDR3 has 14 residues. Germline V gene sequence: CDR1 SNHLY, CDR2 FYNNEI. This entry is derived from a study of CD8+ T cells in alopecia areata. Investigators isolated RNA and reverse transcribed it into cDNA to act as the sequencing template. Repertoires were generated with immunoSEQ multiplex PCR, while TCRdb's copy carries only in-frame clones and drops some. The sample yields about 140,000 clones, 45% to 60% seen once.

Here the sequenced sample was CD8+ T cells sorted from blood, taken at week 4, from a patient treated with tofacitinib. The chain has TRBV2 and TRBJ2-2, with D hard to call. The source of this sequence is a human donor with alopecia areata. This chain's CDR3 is CAGTGETNTGELFF. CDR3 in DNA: TGTGCCGGTACGGGCGAAACGAACACCGGGGAGCTGTTTTTT.